The rows below give T cell receptor beta chains drawn from one sample of a study of T cell changes during pregnancy in multiple sclerosis. TCRdb keeps only in-frame clones here, not all; method: immunoSEQ multiplex PCR. Among tens of thousands of clones, about 92% were seen once, and the ten largest hold approximately 0.5%. Source: CD4+ T cells from peripheral blood mononuclear cells, taken after pregnancy. All receptors come from a female donor with multiple sclerosis, enrolled in a pregnancy study. CDR3s include the opening cysteine and the closing phenylalanine or tryptophan. D genes are given only for firm matches. Clone size is given for some rows only: seen once, a few or many times, or a class if the clone is expanded.

TRBJ2-1 | TRBD2 | TRBV27 | . | 14 | CASRGLAGYNEQFF | TGTGCCAGCAGGGGACTAGCGGGATACAATGAGCAGTTCTTC
TRBJ2-1 | TRBD2 | TRBV9 | . | 15 | CASSVAGGSYNEQFF | TGTGCCAGCAGCGTAGCGGGAGGTTCCTACAATGAGCAGTTCTTC
TRBJ2-1 | TRBD2 | TRBV28 | . | 20 | CASTPLLRTSGRGTYNEQFF | TGTGCCAGCACCCCCCTGTTAAGGACTAGCGGGAGGGGGACTTACAATGAGCAGTTCTTC
TRBJ2-7 | . | TRBV2 | . | 15 | CASSEAPGSSYEQYF | TGTGCCAGCAGTGAAGCGCCCGGGAGCTCCTACGAGCAGTACTTC
TRBJ2-7 | TRBD1 | TRBV30 | . | 19 | CAWSANFQDPGQTIYEQYF | TGTGCCTGGAGTGCGAATTTCCAAGACCCGGGACAGACGATCTACGAGCAGTACTTC
TRBJ2-7 | TRBD2 | TRBV30 | . | 17 | CAWSVSRASGYSYEQYF | TGTGCCTGGAGTGTATCGAGGGCTAGCGGGTACTCCTACGAGCAGTACTTC
TRBJ2-3 | . | TRBV4-1 | . | 14 | CASSQNTLGDTQYF | TGCGCCAGCAGCCAAAATACCCTAGGAGATACGCAGTATTTT
TRBJ1-5 | . | TRBV7-2 | . | 15 | CASSLGGQSNQPQHF | TGTGCCAGCAGCTTAGGTGGGCAGAGCAATCAGCCCCAGCATTTT
TRBJ2-3 | TRBD2 | TRBV5-6 | . | 17 | CASSFFRGGRATDTQYF | TGTGCCAGCAGCTTCTTTCGTGGCGGGAGGGCCACAGATACGCAGTATTTT
TRBJ2-5 | TRBD2 | TRBV5-4 | few | 14 | CASSLGLAQETQYF | TGTGCCAGCAGCCTCGGACTAGCGCAAGAGACCCAGTACTTC
TRBJ2-1 | TRBD2 | TRBV27 | . | 15 | CASSSPSGRYNEQFF | TGTGCCAGCAGTTCGCCTAGCGGGAGGTACAATGAGCAGTTCTTC
TRBJ2-2 | . | TRBV4-3 | . | 15 | CASSQESGAGGELFF | TGCGCCAGCAGCCAAGAATCGGGAGCCGGCGGGGAGCTGTTTTTT
TRBJ2-1 | . | TRBV5-6 | . | 13 | CASSPLGPYEQFF | TGTGCCAGCAGCCCCCTGGGGCCGTATGAGCAGTTCTTC
TRBJ2-3 | TRBD2 | TRBV6-4 | . | 16 | CASSDLSGRPTDTQYF | TGTGCCAGCAGTGACCTTAGCGGGAGACCGACAGATACGCAGTATTTT
TRBJ2-1 | TRBD2 | TRBV9 | . | 15 | CASSVGLAGEGEQFF | TGTGCCAGCAGCGTAGGGCTAGCGGGAGAGGGTGAGCAGTTCTTC
TRBJ2-3 | TRBD1 | TRBV5-6 | . | 18 | CASSWDRGAGVSTDTQYF | TGTGCCAGCAGTTGGGACAGGGGAGCGGGAGTTAGCACAGATACGCAGTATTTT
TRBJ1-2 | . | TRBV13 | . | 17 | CASSSLMSGLANYGYTF | TGTGCCAGCAGCTCACTCATGTCAGGGCTAGCTAACTATGGCTACACCTTC
TRBJ1-1 | . | TRBV29-1 | . | 13 | CSVGQHMNTEAFF | TGCAGCGTCGGACAGCACATGAACACTGAAGCTTTCTTT
TRBJ2-7 | . | TRBV5-4 | . | 13 | CASTSWGEYEQYF | TGTGCCAGCACCTCCTGGGGGGAATACGAGCAGTACTTC
TRBJ2-1 | TRBD2 | TRBV29-1 | . | 13 | CSVSGGPNNEQFF | TGCAGCGTTAGCGGGGGACCGAACAATGAGCAGTTCTTC
TRBJ2-7 | . | TRBV15 | . | 14 | CATSRGAGAYEQYF | TGTGCCACCAGCAGGGGGGCGGGGGCCTACGAGCAGTACTTC
TRBJ2-2 | TRBD1 | TRBV7-2 | . | 15 | CASSSQGAGTGELFF | TGTGCCAGCAGCTCCCAGGGGGCGGGCACCGGGGAGCTGTTTTTT
TRBJ1-3 | . | TRBV6-5 | few | 14 | CASTGGGHGNTIYF | TGTGCCAGCACCGGGGGAGGGCATGGAAACACCATATATTTT
TRBJ1-4 | . | TRBV7-9 | . | 13 | CASNRQVNEKLFF | TGTGCCAGCAACCGACAGGTTAATGAAAAACTGTTTTTT
TRBJ1-5 | TRBD1 | TRBV9 | . | 16 | CASSLTGTGANQPQHF | TGTGCCAGCAGCTTGACCGGGACAGGGGCGAATCAGCCCCAGCATTTT
TRBJ2-7 | TRBD1 | TRBV5-1 | . | 13 | CASSLAGDRAQYF | TGCGCCAGCAGCTTGGCTGGAGACAGGGCTCAGTACTTC
TRBJ2-1 | TRBD2 | TRBV6-1 | . | 17 | CASSEGTSGRAGIEQFF | TGTGCCAGCAGTGAAGGGACTAGCGGGAGGGCCGGTATTGAGCAGTTCTTC
TRBJ1-4 | . | TRBV30 | . | 13 | CAWRMEGTEKLFF | TGTGCCTGGAGAATGGAGGGTACAGAAAAACTGTTTTTT
TRBJ2-2 | TRBD2 | TRBV13 | . | 16 | CASSFTTSGSYGELFF | TGTGCCAGCAGCTTCACGACTAGCGGGAGCTACGGGGAGCTGTTTTTT
TRBJ2-7 | TRBD2 | TRBV6-5 | . | 15 | CASRKLAGGPYEQYF | TGTGCCAGCAGAAAACTAGCGGGAGGGCCCTACGAGCAGTACTTC
TRBJ1-2 | TRBD1 | TRBV7-2 | . | 14 | CASSSGQGDSGYTF | TGTGCCAGCAGCTCGGGACAGGGGGATTCTGGCTACACCTTC
TRBJ2-7 | TRBD2 | TRBV7-2 | . | 15 | CASSPSGMISYEQYF | TGTGCCAGCAGCCCTAGCGGGATGATCTCCTACGAGCAGTACTTC
TRBJ2-5 | TRBD2 | TRBV7-2 | . | 14 | CASSLAYGGETQYF | TGTGCCAGCAGCTTAGCCTACGGGGGGGAGACCCAGTACTTC
TRBJ2-3 | . | TRBV14 | . | 13 | CASSQESAGVQYF | TGTGCCAGCAGCCAAGAGTCTGCAGGGGTACAGTATTTT
TRBJ2-3 | TRBD2 | TRBV7-2 | . | 15 | CASSPSGSRADTQYF | TGTGCCAGCAGCCCTAGCGGGAGTCGGGCAGATACGCAGTATTTT
TRBJ2-7 | TRBD1 | TRBV6-6 | . | 15 | CASTRGTVLPYEQYF | TGTGCCAGCACCAGGGGGACAGTACTACCCTACGAGCAGTACTTC
TRBJ2-1 | . | TRBV4-2 | . | 17 | CASSQGISPKSYNEQFF | TGTGCCAGCAGCCAAGGGATTAGCCCCAAATCCTACAATGAGCAGTTCTTC
TRBJ2-7 | . | TRBV10-3 | . | 15 | CAISADFGGTYEQYF | TGTGCCATCAGTGCGGACTTCGGAGGCACCTACGAGCAGTACTTC
TRBJ2-2 | TRBD2 | TRBV29-1 | . | 15 | CSVASGRAHTGELFF | TGCAGCGTTGCTAGCGGGAGGGCCCACACCGGGGAGCTGTTTTTT
TRBJ2-3 | TRBD2 | TRBV7-3 | . | 20 | CASSPGWGITSGSSADTQYF | TGTGCCAGCAGCCCAGGGTGGGGAATCACTAGCGGGAGTTCAGCAGATACGCAGTATTTT
TRBJ2-1 | . | TRBV11-3 | . | 15 | CASSLSEGSYNEQFF | TGTGCCAGCAGCTTATCTGAGGGTTCCTACAATGAGCAGTTCTTC
TRBJ1-4 | . | TRBV2 | . | 16 | CASSADGGLAGEKLFF | TGTGCCAGCAGCGCAGACGGGGGATTGGCGGGTGAAAAACTGTTTTTT
TRBJ1-5 | TRBD1 | TRBV7-2 | . | 15 | CASSASGQVNQPQHF | TGTGCCAGCAGCGCATCGGGACAGGTCAATCAGCCCCAGCATTTT
TRBJ2-3 | TRBD2 | TRBV6-5 | once | 15 | CASSYAGERGDTQYF | TGTGCCAGCAGTTACGCGGGAGAACGGGGAGATACGCAGTATTTT
TRBJ2-1 | . | TRBV11-3 | . | 13 | CASSLITYNEQFF | TGTGCCAGCAGCCTAATAACCTACAATGAGCAGTTCTTC